This paragraph reports one TCR beta chain. Antigen: not known. The data belong to a study of T cells after yellow fever vaccination. General study findings and limits: Some clonotypes, a small share, were shared between CD4 and CD8 compartments. One caveat is that FACS-sorted repertoires could contain abundant clonotypes contaminating from the bulk population. In post-booster samples, most primary-vaccination clones reappeared (approximately 95% CD4, 88% CD8).

With 9 bases clipped from V and 7 bases from J, the junction kept 8 bases outside the gene matches. The CDR3 contains 14 residues. Germline values: CDR1 MNHNS, CDR2 SASEGT. Generation of TCR cDNA used 5'RACE template switching (which added a universal primer site and UMIs). MiXCR, run by TCRdb on the 5' RACE reads, gives a single entry per CDR3 protein. The sample holds 450,000 to 550,000 distinct CDR3 sequences, about 19% seen once. This sequence originates from a man younger than 45 who received the YFV17D yellow fever vaccine. The sequenced sample was PBMCs, obtained 15 days after the yellow fever booster vaccination. The genes are TRBV6-1 and TRBJ2-1; 11 bases fit TRBD2. This CDR3 is CASTSGSLGNEQFF. CDR3 bases: TGTGCCAGTACTAGCGGGAGTCTTGGTAATGAGCAGTTCTTC.